These 17 T cell receptor beta chains share one sample of origin, sequenced in a study of T cell changes during pregnancy in multiple sclerosis. Using immunoSEQ multiplex PCR, the repertoire was profiled, and TCRdb retains in-frame clones only, with some absent. This table holds approximately 40,000 clones, around 96% found once. This specimen was peripheral blood, taken in the second trimester of pregnancy. The receptors shown here come from a female donor with multiple sclerosis, enrolled in a pregnancy study.

V gene TRBV28 combines with J gene TRBJ1-5, with a tentative D call TRBD1 (6 bases). V lost 4 bases, J lost 5 bases, and 15 bases lay in between. This CDR3 comprises 15 residues. CDR1 MDHEN and CDR2 SYDVKM come from the germline V gene. CDR3 nucleotide sequence: TGTGCCAGCAGTTCCCCCCAGGGGCGGTATCAGCCCCAGCATTTT. This encodes CASSSPQGRYQPQHF.

This clone showed up just once. J is TRBJ2-7 and V is TRBV29-1; D gene unclear. This CDR3 spans 11 amino acids. V shed 2 bases and J shed 6 bases, with 8 bases lying between them. Germline loops: CDR1 SQVTM, CDR2 ANQGSEA. The CDR3 nucleotides read TGCAGCGTTGAAATGGGCTCCGAGCAGTACTTC. It codes for CSVEMGSEQYF.

J is TRBJ2-3 and V is TRBV10-3; D might be TRBD2 (5 bases). V lost 4 bases and J 2 bases, leaving 10 bases between the germline ends. The CDR3 is made up of 14 amino acids. Germline values: CDR1 ENHRY, CDR2 SYGVKD. The CDR3 DNA sequence: TGTGCCATCAGTGTTCGGGGATCCACAGATACGCAGTATTTT. Residues: CAISVRGSTDTQYF.

This clone has only one observation. This chain uses TRBV18 with TRBJ2-7, with 7 nucleotides matching TRBD2. The CDR3 totals 16 residues. Germline V gene lookup returns CDR1 KGHSH and CDR2 LQKENI. With V trimmed by 2 bases and J by 3 bases, 10 bases remained unmatched. DNA of the CDR3: TGTGCCAGCTCACCATTGGGGGGGGAGGGCCTCTACGAGCAGTACTTC. Translating gives CASSPLGGEGLYEQYF.

The chain combines TRBV28 with TRBJ2-3; TRBD1 might be the D (5 bases). Per the germline V gene, CDR1 is MDHEN and CDR2 is SYDVKM. The CDR3 is made up of 16 amino acids. Trimming took 3 bases from V and 5 from J, leaving 18 bases between them. The CDR3 region is CASSFQGLVQEDTQYF. In DNA form, the CDR3 reads TGTGCCAGCAGTTTTCAGGGTTTGGTCCAGGAAGATACGCAGTATTTT.

The chain links TRBV30 to TRBJ2-3; the D is unclear. Germline CDR1 and CDR2: GTSNPN and SVGIG (reference sequence). With 0 bases removed from V and 0 bases from J, the gap between germline ends came to 4 bases. The CDR3 consists of 13 residues. The CDR3 reads CAWSVGSTDTQYF. The CDR3 DNA reads as TGTGCCTGGAGTGTCGGGAGCACAGATACGCAGTATTTT.

The genes are TRBV7-2 and TRBJ1-5, with D possibly matching TRBD1 (5 bases). In germline, CDR1 is SGHTA, CDR2 FQGNSA. V was trimmed by 1 base and J by 2 bases, leaving 12 bases between them. The CDR3 totals 16 residues. CDR3 sequence reads: CASSLEGGEGNQPQHF. For the CDR3, the DNA is TGTGCCAGCAGCTTAGAGGGAGGGGAGGGCAATCAGCCCCAGCATTTT.

This chain uses TRBV4-1 with TRBJ1-4, with 8 bases identical to TRBD1. The CDR3 spans 14 residues. With 5 bases clipped from V and 8 bases from J, the junction kept 7 bases outside the gene matches. Germline V gene data show CDR1 as MGHRA and CDR2 as YSYEKL. CDR3 amino acids: CASSFQGAGEKLFF. The CDR3 bases are TGCGCCAGCAGCTTTCAGGGGGCTGGGGAAAAACTGTTTTTT.

The chain recombines TRBV9 with TRBJ2-2; the D gene is possibly TRBD2 (6 bases). CDR3 size: 16 residues. The V end lost 4 bases, the J end lost 1 base, and 14 bases lay between the germline ends. Germline values: CDR1 SGDLS, CDR2 YYNGEE. The CDR3 nucleotides read TGTGCCAGCAGCCCCCACGACGGGGGGAACACCGGGGAGCTGTTTTTT. Its protein product is CASSPHDGGNTGELFF. The complete variable domain, with remaining parts taken from reference TRBV9 and TRBJ2-2, reads DSGVTQTPKHLITATGQRVTLRCSPRSGDLSVYWYQQSLDQGLQFLIQYYNGEERAKGNILERFSAQQFPDLHSELNLSSLELGDSALYFCASSPHDGGNTGELFFGEGSRLTVL.

This clone occurred once. The rearrangement joins TRBV18 to TRBJ1-1; D possibly corresponds to TRBD1 (5 bases). CDR3 length: 12 amino acids. The V gene lost 2 bases and the J gene lost 7 bases, with 8 bases spanning the gap. Germline CDR1 is KGHSH and CDR2 is LQKENI. CDR3: CASSPGQGEAFF. The CDR3 coding sequence is TGTGCCAGCTCACCAGGGCAGGGTGAAGCTTTCTTT.

This chain links TRBV7-8 with TRBJ1-2, with D unresolved. V dropped 2 bases and J dropped 4 bases, with 8 bases sitting between them. CDR1 is SGHVS and CDR2 is FQNEAQ in the germline V gene. The CDR3 is made up of 13 amino acids. DNA of the CDR3: TGTGCCAGCAGCTTAACCACAGCCTATGGCTACACCTTC. Its protein is CASSLTTAYGYTF.

The chain links TRBV2 to TRBJ2-3, with TRBD2 matching over 14 bases. The germline CDR1 and CDR2 sequences are SNHLY and FYNNEI. This CDR3 spans 14 amino acids. The trim removed 7 bases at V and 5 bases at J, leaving 2 bases unmatched. The chain's CDR3 is CASMGLAGEDTQYF. The DNA for the CDR3 is TGTGCCAGCATGGGACTAGCGGGGGAAGATACGCAGTATTTT. Drawing the rest from reference TRBV2 and TRBJ2-3, the complete variable domain is EPEVTQTPSHQVTQMGQEVILRCVPISNHLYFYWYRQILGQKVEFLVSFYNNEISEKSEIFDDQFSVERPDGSNFTLKIRSTKLEDSAMYFCASMGLAGEDTQYFGPGTRLTVL.

The chain couples TRBV28 to TRBJ2-7; 10 bases are a match to TRBD2. CDR3 length equals 16 residues. V lost 3 bases to trimming and J lost 4 bases; unmatched junction nucleotides: 9. Germline CDR1 reads MDHEN; CDR2 reads SYDVKM. The CDR3 sequence is CASSLTGWTSGYEQYF. CDR3 coding DNA: TGTGCCAGCAGTTTGACGGGATGGACTAGCGGATACGAGCAGTACTTC.

The CDR3 is CASSQNRGVGETQYF. The CDR3 DNA reads TGTGCCAGCAGCCAGAACAGGGGTGTGGGGGAGACCCAGTACTTC. The chain joins TRBV5-5 to TRBJ2-5, with 7 nucleotides matching TRBD1. Germline assignment: CDR1 SGHKS and CDR2 YYEKEE (reference sequence). Losses at the gene ends were 4 bases for V and 5 bases for J; bases not matched to a gene: 11. This CDR3 has 15 amino acids.

The chain recombines TRBV7-9 with TRBJ1-1; 9 bases map to TRBD1. Germline assignment: CDR1 SEHNR and CDR2 FQNEAQ (reference sequence). The CDR3 spans 12 residues. J gave up 11 bases and V 4 bases, and 5 bases lay outside the gene matches. CDR3: CASSSTGTGAFF. In DNA, the CDR3 is TGTGCCAGCAGCTCAACCGGGACAGGGGCTTTCTTT. The full variable domain, in which reference TRBV7-9 and TRBJ1-1 provide the parts outside the CDR3, is DTGVSQNPRHKITKRGQNVTFRCDPISEHNRLYWYRQTLGQGPEFLTYFQNEAQLEKSRLLSDRFSAERPKGSFSTLEIQRTEQGDSAMYLCASSSTGTGAFFGQGTRLTVV.

The chain is built from TRBV7-2 and TRBJ1-2; weak D call: TRBD1 (5 bases). The CDR3 runs to 13 residues. Trimming took 1 base from V and 4 from J, leaving 7 bases between them. CDR1 SGHTA and CDR2 FQGNSA come from the germline V gene. The CDR3 here is CASSLGTTYGYTF. DNA of the CDR3: TGTGCCAGCAGCTTAGGGACAACCTATGGCTACACCTTC. The variable domain in full, with the rest retrieved from reference TRBV7-2 and TRBJ1-2, is GAGVSQSPSNKVTEKGKDVELRCDPISGHTALYWYRQSLGQGLEFLIYFQGNSAPDKSGLPSDRFSAERTGGSVSTLTIQRTQQEDSAVYLCASSLGTTYGYTFGSGTRLTVV.

The chain uses TRBV9 and TRBJ2-1; 8 nucleotides align to TRBD2. After removal of 3 bases from V and 0 bases from J, the junction contained 8 bases not matched to a gene. Germline V gene sequence: CDR1 SGDLS, CDR2 YYNGEE. The length of the CDR3 is 17 residues. The CDR3 bases are TGTGCCAGCAGCGGTATAGCGGGGAGGAGCTCCTACAATGAGCAGTTCTTC. Protein sequence: CASSGIAGRSSYNEQFF. The full variable domain, completed using reference TRBV9 and TRBJ2-1, is DSGVTQTPKHLITATGQRVTLRCSPRSGDLSVYWYQQSLDQGLQFLIQYYNGEERAKGNILERFSAQQFPDLHSELNLSSLELGDSALYFCASSGIAGRSSYNEQFFGPGTRLTVL.